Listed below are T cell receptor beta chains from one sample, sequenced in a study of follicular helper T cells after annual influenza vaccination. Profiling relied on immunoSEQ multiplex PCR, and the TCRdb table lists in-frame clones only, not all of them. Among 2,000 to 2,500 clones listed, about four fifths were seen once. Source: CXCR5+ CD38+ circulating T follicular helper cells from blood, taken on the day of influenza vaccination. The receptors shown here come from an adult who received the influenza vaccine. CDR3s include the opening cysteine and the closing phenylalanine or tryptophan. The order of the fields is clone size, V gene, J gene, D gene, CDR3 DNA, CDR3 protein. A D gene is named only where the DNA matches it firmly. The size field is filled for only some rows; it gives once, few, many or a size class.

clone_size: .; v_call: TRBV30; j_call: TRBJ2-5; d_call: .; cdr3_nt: TGTGCCTGGAGTGTAAACAGGATACAAGAGACCCAGTACTTC; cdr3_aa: CAWSVNRIQETQYF
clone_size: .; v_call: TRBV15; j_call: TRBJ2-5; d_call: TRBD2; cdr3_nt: TGTGCCACCAGCAGAGCCGCTAGCGGGGATCAAGAGACCCAGTACTTC; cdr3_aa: CATSRAASGDQETQYF
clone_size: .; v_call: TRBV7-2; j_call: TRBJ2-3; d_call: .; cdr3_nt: TGTGCCACCCAAAGGGACACAGCGGATACGCAGTATTTT; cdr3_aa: CATQRDTADTQYF
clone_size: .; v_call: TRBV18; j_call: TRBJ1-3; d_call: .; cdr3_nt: TGTGCCAGCTCACCAGAACAGGGAAACACCATATATTTT; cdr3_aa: CASSPEQGNTIYF
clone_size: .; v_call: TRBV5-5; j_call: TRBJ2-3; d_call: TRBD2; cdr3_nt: TGTGCCAGCAGCTTGGTGGCGGGGGGGCCTGGGGATACGCAGTATTTT; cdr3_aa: CASSLVAGGPGDTQYF
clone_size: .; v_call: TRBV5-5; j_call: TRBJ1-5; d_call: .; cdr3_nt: TGTGCCAGCAGCTTGTCACAGAGCAATCAGCCCCAGCATTTT; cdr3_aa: CASSLSQSNQPQHF
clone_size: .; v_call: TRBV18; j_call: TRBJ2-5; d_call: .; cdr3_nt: TGTGCCAGCTCACCACAAAAAGGCAGGGAGACCCAGTACTTC; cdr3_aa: CASSPQKGRETQYF
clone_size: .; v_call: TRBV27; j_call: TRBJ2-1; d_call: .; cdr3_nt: TGTGCCAGCAGTTTAGGCGGTAATGAGCAGTTCTTC; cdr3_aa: CASSLGGNEQFF
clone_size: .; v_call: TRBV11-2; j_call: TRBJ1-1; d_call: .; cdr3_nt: TGTGCCAGCAGCTTAGGGGCTCACAGGATCACTGAAGCTTTCTTT; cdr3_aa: CASSLGAHRITEAFF
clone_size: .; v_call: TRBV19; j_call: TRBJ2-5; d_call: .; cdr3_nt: TGTGCCAGTAGTGTAGGGACAAATCAAGAGACCCAGTACTTC; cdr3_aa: CASSVGTNQETQYF
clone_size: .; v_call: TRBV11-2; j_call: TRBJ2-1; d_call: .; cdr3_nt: TGTGCCAGCAGCTTAGCGGCCCGCTCCTACAATGAGCAGTTCTTC; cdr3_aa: CASSLAARSYNEQFF
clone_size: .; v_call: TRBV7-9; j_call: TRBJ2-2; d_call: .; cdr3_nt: TGTGCCAGCAGCTTCGGGAGCGGTGGCACCGGGGAGCTGTTTTTT; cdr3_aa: CASSFGSGGTGELFF
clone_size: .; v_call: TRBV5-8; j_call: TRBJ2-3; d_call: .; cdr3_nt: TGTGCCAGCAGCTTGAGTACCGGGGGGACAAGCACAGATACGCAGTATTTT; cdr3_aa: CASSLSTGGTSTDTQYF
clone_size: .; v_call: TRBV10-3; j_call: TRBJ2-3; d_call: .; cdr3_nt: TGTGCCATCAGTGAGCCAAGAGATACGCAGTATTTT; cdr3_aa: CAISEPRDTQYF
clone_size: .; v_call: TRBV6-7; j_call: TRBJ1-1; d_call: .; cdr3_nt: TGTGCCATTCCACCCCCCAGGGTGAACACTGAAGCTTTCTTT; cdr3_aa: CAIPPPRVNTEAFF
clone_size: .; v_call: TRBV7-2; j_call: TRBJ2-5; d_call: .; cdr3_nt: TGTGCCAGCAGATTCAGGGCAGGCCTCCAAGAGACCCAGTACTTC; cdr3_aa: CASRFRAGLQETQYF
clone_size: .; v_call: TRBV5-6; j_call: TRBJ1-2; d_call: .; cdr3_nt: TGTGCCAGCACCCCCAGCCCGTTAGCTAACTATGGCTACACCTTC; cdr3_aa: CASTPSPLANYGYTF
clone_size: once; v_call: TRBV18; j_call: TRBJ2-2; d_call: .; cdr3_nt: TGTGCCAGCTCACCACAATCCCGACTCGCCGGGGAGCTGTTTTTT; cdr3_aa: CASSPQSRLAGELFF
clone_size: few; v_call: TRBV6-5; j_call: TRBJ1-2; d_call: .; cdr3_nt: TGTGCCAGCAGTAACCGACGAGGGAGGGTTGGCTACACCTTC; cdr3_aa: CASSNRRGRVGYTF
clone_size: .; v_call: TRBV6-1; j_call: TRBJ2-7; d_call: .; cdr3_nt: TGTGCCAGCAGTGACCCGGGCTACGAGCAGTACTTC; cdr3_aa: CASSDPGYEQYF
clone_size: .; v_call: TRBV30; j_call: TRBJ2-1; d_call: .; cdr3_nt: TGTGCCTGGACGGGGGGCGGAGGGGGGAATGAGCAGTTCTTC; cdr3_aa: CAWTGGGGGNEQFF
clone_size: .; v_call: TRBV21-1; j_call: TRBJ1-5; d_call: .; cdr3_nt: TGTGCCAGCAGCAAAACGGGGCACCATAGCAATCAGCCCCAGCATTTT; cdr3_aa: CASSKTGHHSNQPQHF
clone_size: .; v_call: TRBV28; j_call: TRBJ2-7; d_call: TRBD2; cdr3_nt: TGTGCCAGCAGACCGGGACTAGCGGGGTCCTACGAGCAGTACTTC; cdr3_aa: CASRPGLAGSYEQYF
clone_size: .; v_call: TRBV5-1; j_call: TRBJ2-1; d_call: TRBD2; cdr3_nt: TGCGCCAGCAGCACCGGGACTAGCGGGGGGATGGGTGAGCAGTTCTTC; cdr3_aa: CASSTGTSGGMGEQFF
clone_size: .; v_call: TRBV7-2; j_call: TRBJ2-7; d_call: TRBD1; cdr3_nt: TGTGCCAGCAGCCAGAACAGGGGTGACGAGCAGTACTTC; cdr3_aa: CASSQNRGDEQYF
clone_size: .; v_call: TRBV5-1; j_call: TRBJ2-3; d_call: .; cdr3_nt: TGCGCCAGCAGCTTGGCACTAGCCCCCACAGATACGCAGTATTTT; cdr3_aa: CASSLALAPTDTQYF
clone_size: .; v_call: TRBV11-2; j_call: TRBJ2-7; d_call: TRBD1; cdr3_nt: TGTGCCAGCAGCACCAGACAGGGTCGGGACTACGAGCAGTACTTC; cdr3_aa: CASSTRQGRDYEQYF
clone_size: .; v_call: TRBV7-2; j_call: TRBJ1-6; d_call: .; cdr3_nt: TGTGCCAGCAGCTTTTACAGGGAGGGTTCACCCCTCCACTTT; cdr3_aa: CASSFYREGSPLHF
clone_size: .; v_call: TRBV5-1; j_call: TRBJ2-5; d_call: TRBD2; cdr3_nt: TGCGCCAGCAGCTTGTTGTTAGCGGGAGGGTACGCGGAAGAGACCCAGTACTTC; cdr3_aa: CASSLLLAGGYAEETQYF
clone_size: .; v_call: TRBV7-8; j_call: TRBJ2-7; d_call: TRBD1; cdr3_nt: TGTGCCAGCAGCTCCCAGGGGGTCTCCGAGCAGTACTTC; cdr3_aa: CASSSQGVSEQYF
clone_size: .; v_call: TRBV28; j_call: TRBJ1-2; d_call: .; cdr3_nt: TGTGCCAGCAGCCCGGACAGCTATGGCTACACCTTC; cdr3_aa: CASSPDSYGYTF
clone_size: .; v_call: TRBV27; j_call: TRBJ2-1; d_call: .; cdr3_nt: TGTGCCAGCAGCCTTTCCACAGGGACCGACTGGGTCAATGAGCAGTTCTTC; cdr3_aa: CASSLSTGTDWVNEQFF
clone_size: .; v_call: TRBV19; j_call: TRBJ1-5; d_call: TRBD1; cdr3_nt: TGTGCCAGTAGATTCCGGGACAGGGGAGGTAGCAATCAGCCCCAGCATTTT; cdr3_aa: CASRFRDRGGSNQPQHF
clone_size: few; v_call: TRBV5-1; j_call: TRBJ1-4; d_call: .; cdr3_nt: TGCGCCAGCAGCTTGGTCCCTCGGGGAGCTAATGAAAAACTGTTTTTT; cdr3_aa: CASSLVPRGANEKLFF
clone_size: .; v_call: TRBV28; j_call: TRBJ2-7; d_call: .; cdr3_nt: TGTTCCAGTAAACCAGGAGGGGGTCACGAGCAGTACTTC; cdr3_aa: CSSKPGGGHEQYF
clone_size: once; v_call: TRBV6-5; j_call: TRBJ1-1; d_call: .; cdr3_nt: TGTGCCAGCAGTTGGACAGCGAACACTGAAGCTTTCTTT; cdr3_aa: CASSWTANTEAFF
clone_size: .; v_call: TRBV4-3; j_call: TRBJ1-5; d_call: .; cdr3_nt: TGCGCCAGCAGCCAAGATATCGGTCAGCCCCAGCATTTT; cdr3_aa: CASSQDIGQPQHF
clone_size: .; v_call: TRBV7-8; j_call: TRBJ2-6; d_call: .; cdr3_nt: TGTGCCAGCAGCCCATTTAGGGGGGCGCAAGGGGCCAACGTCCTGACTTTC; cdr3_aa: CASSPFRGAQGANVLTF
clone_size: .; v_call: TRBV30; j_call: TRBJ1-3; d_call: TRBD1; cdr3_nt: TGTGCCTGGAGTGCCGGGACAGGGGCAGGAAACACCATATATTTT; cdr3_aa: CAWSAGTGAGNTIYF
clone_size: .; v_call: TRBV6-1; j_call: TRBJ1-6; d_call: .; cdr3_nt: TGTGCCAGCAGTGGGGACGGTAGAAGCTCCTATAATTCACCCCTCCACTTT; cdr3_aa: CASSGDGRSSYNSPLHF
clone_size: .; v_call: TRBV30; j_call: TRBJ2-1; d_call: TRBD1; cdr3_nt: TGTGCCTGGGGGGCCTTAGGACAGGGCAACAATGAGCAGTTCTTC; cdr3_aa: CAWGALGQGNNEQFF
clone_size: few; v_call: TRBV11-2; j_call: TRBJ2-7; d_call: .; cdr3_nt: TGTGCCAGCAGCTACGGGGAGGAGCAGTACTTC; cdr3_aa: CASSYGEEQYF
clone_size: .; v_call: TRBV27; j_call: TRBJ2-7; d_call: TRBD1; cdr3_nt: TGTGCCAGCAGTAAACCGGGACAGGGGCCCTACGAGCAGTACTTC; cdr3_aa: CASSKPGQGPYEQYF
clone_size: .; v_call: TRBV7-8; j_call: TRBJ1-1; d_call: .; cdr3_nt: TGTGCCAGCAGCTTAAGGCAGGGAAATGAAGCTTTCTTT; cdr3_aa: CASSLRQGNEAFF
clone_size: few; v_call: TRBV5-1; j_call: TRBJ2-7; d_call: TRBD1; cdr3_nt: TGCGCCAGCAGCTTGAGGTCCAACCGGGACAGGATTAGAAACGAGCAGTACTTC; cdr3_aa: CASSLRSNRDRIRNEQYF
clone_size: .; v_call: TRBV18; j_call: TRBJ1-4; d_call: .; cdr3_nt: TGTGCCAGCTCCCGAGGAGGAACTAATGAAAAACTGTTTTTT; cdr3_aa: CASSRGGTNEKLFF
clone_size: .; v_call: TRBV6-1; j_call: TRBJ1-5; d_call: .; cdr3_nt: TGTGCCAGCAGTGAAGTTCAGGCCTGGAATCAGCCCCAGCATTTT; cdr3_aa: CASSEVQAWNQPQHF
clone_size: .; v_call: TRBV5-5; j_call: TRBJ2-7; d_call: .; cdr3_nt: TGTGCCAGCAGCTTGGCCGGAGGGGCCTCAGCCCCCTACGAGCAGTACTTC; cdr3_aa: CASSLAGGASAPYEQYF
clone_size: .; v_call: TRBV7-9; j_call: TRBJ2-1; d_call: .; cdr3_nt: TGTGCCAGCAGCCGTACAGGGACCGGGAATGAGCAGTTCTTC; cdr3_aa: CASSRTGTGNEQFF
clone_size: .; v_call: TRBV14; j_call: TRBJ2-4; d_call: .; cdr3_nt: TGTGCCAGCAGCAGGACTGTAGCCAAAAACATTCAGTACTTC; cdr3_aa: CASSRTVAKNIQYF
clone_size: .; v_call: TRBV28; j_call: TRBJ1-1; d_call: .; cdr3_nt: TGTGCCAGCAGTTTATCAGGGGAGCGAGCTTTCTTT; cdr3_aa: CASSLSGERAFF
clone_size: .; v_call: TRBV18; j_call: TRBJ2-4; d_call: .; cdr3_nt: TGTGCCAGCTCACCACCGACAGAGGCCAAAAACATTCAGTACTTC; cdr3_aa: CASSPPTEAKNIQYF
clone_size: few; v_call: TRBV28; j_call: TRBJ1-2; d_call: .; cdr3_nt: TGTGCCAGCAGTTTTGGTCAGAGTAACTATGGCTACACCTTC; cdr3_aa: CASSFGQSNYGYTF
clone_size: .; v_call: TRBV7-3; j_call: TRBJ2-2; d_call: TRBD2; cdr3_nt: TGTGCCAGCAGCCCGCGACTAGCGGGGCCGACCGGGGAGCTGTTTTTT; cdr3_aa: CASSPRLAGPTGELFF
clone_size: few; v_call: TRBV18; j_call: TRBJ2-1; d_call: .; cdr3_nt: TGTGCCAGCTCACCGTTTAATCCGGAATCCTACAATGAGCAGTTCTTC; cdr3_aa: CASSPFNPESYNEQFF
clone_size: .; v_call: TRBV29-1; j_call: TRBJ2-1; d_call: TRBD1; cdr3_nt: TGCAGCGTTGAAGACTTACAGGGGGCGAATGAGCAGTTCTTC; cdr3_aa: CSVEDLQGANEQFF
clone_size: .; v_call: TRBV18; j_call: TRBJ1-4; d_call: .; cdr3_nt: TGTGCCAGCTCACGACGGCAGCAGAATGAAAAACTGTTTTTT; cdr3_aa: CASSRRQQNEKLFF